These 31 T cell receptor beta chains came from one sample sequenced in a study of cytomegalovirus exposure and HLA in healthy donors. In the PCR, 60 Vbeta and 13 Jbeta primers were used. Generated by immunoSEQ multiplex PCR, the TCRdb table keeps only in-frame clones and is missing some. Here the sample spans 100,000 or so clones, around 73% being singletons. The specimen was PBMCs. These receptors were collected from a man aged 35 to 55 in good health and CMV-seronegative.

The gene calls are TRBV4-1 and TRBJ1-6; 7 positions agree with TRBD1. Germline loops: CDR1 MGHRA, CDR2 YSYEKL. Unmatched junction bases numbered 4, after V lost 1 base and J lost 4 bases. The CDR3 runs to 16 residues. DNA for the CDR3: TGCGCCAGCAGCCAAGCAGGGGGACTTTATAATTCACCCCTCCACTTT. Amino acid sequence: CASSQAGGLYNSPLHF.

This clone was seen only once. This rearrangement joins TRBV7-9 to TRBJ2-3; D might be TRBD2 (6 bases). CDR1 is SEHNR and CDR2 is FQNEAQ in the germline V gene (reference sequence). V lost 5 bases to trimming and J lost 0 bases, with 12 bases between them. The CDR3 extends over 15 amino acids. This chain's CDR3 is CASSPLGGSTDTQYF. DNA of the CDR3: TGTGCCAGCAGCCCATTGGGGGGAAGCACAGATACGCAGTATTTT.

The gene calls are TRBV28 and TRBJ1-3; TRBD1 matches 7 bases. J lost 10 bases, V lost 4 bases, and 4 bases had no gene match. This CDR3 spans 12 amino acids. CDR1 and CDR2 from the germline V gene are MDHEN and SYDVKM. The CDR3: CASSYTGVTIYF. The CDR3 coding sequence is TGTGCCAGCAGTTATACAGGGGTGACCATATATTTT.

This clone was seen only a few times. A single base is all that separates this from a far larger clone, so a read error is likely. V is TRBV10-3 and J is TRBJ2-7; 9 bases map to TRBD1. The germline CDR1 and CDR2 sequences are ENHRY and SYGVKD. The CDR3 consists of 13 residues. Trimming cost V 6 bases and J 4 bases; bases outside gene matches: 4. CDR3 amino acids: CAISDDRGYEQYF. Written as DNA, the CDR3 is TGTGCCATCAGCGACGACAGGGGGTACGAGCAGTACTTC.

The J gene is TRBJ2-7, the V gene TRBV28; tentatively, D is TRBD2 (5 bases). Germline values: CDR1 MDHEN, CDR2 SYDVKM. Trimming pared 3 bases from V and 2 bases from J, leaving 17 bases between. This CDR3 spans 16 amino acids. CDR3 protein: CASSFTPRGATYEQYF. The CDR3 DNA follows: TGTGCCAGCAGTTTTACCCCCCGGGGAGCTACCTACGAGCAGTACTTC. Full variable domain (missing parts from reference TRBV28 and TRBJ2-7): DVKVTQSSRYLVKRTGEKVFLECVQDMDHENMFWYRQDPGLGLRLIYFSYDVKMKEKGDIPEGYSVSREKKERFSLILESASTNQTSMYLCASSFTPRGATYEQYFGPGTRLTVT.

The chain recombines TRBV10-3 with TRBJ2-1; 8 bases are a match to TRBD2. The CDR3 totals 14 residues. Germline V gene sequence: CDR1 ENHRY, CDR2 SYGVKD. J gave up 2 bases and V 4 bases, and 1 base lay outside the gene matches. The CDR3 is CAISAGGAYNEQFF. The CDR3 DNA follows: TGTGCCATCAGTGCCGGGGGGGCCTACAATGAGCAGTTCTTC.

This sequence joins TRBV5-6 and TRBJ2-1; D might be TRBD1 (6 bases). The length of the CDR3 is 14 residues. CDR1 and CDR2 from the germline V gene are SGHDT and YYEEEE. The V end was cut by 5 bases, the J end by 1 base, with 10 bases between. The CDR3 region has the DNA TGTGCCAGCAGATACAGGGATTCCTACAATGAGCAGTTCTTC. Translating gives CASRYRDSYNEQFF.

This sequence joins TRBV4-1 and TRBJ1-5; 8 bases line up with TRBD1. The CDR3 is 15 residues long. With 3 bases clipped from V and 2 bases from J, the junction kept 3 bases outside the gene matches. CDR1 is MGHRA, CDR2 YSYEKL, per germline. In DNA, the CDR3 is TGCGCCAGCAGCCAGGACAGGGATCGCAATCAGCCCCAGCATTTT. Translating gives CASSQDRDRNQPQHF.

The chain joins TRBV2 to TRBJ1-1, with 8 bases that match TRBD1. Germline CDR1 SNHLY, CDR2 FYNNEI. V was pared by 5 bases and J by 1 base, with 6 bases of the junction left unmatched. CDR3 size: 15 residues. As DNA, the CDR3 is TGTGCCAGCAGTTTGACAGGGGACGGGAACACTGAAGCTTTCTTT. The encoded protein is CASSLTGDGNTEAFF.

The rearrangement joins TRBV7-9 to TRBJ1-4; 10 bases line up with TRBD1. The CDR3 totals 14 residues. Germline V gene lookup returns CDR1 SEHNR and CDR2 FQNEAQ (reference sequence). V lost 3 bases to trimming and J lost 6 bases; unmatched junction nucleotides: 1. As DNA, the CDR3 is TGTGCCAGCAGCTTGGGGACAGGGGATGAAAAACTGTTTTTT. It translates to CASSLGTGDEKLFF. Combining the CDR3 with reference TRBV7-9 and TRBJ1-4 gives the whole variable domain DTGVSQNPRHKITKRGQNVTFRCDPISEHNRLYWYRQTLGQGPEFLTYFQNEAQLEKSRLLSDRFSAERPKGSFSTLEIQRTEQGDSAMYLCASSLGTGDEKLFFGSGTQLSVL.

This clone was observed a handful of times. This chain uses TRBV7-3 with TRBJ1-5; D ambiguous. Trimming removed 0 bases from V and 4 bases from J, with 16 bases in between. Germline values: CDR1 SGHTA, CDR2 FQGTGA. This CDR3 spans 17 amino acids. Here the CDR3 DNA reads TGTGCCAGCAGCTTAACGAAAGGACCCGGGAGTAATCAGCCCCAGCATTTT. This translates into CASSLTKGPGSNQPQHF. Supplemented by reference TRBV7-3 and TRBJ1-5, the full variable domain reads GAGVSQTPSNKVTEKGKYVELRCDPISGHTALYWYRQSLGQGPEFLIYFQGTGAADDSGLPNDRFFAVRPEGSVSTLKIQRTERGDSAVYLCASSLTKGPGSNQPQHFGDGTRLSIL.

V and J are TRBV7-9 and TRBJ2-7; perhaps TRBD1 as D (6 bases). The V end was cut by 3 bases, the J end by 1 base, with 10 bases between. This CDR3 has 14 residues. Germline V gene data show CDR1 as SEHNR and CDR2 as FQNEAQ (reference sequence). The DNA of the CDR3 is TGTGCCAGCAGCTTCGGGACACAGTCCTACGAGCAGTACGTC. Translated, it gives CASSFGTQSYEQYV.

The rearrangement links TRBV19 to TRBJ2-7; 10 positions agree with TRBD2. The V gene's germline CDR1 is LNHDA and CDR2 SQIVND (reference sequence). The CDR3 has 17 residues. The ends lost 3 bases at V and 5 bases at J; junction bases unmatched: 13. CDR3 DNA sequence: TGTGCCAGTAGTATCCGGCTAGCGGGGGCCTTTTCCCACGAGCAGTACTTC. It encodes CASSIRLAGAFSHEQYF.

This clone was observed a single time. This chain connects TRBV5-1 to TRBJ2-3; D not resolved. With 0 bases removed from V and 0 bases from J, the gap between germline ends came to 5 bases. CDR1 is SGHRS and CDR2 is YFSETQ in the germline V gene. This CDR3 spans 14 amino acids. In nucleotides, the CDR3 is TGCGCCAGCAGCTTGGATATTAGCACAGATACGCAGTATTTT. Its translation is CASSLDISTDTQYF.

This chain's CDR3 is CASSPYRGFDGYTF. The CDR3 DNA reads as TGTGCCAGCAGCCCCTACAGGGGATTTGATGGCTACACCTTC. The rearrangement links TRBV11-3 to TRBJ1-2; TRBD1 matches at 7 bases. Germline assignment: CDR1 SGHNT and CDR2 YENEEA. The V gene end was trimmed by 5 bases and the J gene end by 6 bases; junction bases not matched to a gene: 9. The CDR3 runs 14 residues.

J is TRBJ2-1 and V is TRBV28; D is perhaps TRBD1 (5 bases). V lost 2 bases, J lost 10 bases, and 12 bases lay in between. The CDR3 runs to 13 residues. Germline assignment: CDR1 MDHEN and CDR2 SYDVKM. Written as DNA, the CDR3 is TGTGCCAGCAGTTTAGCAGGGATCAGGGAGCAGTTCTTC. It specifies CASSLAGIREQFF. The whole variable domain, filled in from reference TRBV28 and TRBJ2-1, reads DVKVTQSSRYLVKRTGEKVFLECVQDMDHENMFWYRQDPGLGLRLIYFSYDVKMKEKGDIPEGYSVSREKKERFSLILESASTNQTSMYLCASSLAGIREQFFGPGTRLTVL.

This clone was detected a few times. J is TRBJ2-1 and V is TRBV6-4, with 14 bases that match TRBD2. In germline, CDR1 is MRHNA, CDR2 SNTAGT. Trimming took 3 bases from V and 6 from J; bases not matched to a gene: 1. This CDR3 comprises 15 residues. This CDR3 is CASSETSGGVNEQFF. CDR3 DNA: TGTGCCAGCAGTGAGACTAGCGGGGGGGTCAATGAGCAGTTCTTC.

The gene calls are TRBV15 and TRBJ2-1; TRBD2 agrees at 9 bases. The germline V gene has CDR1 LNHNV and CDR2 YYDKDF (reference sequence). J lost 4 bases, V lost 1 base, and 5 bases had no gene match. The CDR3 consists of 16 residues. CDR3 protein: CATSRGATSGYNEQFF. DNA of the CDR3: TGTGCCACCAGCAGAGGTGCGACTAGCGGTTACAATGAGCAGTTCTTC.

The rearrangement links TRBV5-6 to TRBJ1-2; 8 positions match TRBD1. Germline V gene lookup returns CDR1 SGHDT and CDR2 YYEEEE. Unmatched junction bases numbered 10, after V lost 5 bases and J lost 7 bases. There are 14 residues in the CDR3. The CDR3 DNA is TGTGCCAGCAGATTCGGACAGGGAACGGGTGGCTACACCTTC. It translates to CASRFGQGTGGYTF. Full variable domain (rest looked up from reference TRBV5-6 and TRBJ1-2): DAGVTQSPTHLIKTRGQQVTLRCSPKSGHDTVSWYQQALGQGPQFIFQYYEEEERQRGNFPDRFSGHQFPNYSSELNVNALLLGDSALYLCASRFGQGTGGYTFGSGTRLTVV.

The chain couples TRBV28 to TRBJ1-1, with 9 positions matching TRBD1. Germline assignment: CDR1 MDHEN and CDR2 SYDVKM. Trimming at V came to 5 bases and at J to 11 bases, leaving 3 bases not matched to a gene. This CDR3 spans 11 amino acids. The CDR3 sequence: CASSGQGRAFF. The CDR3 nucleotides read TGTGCCAGCAGTGGACAGGGGCGGGCTTTCTTT.

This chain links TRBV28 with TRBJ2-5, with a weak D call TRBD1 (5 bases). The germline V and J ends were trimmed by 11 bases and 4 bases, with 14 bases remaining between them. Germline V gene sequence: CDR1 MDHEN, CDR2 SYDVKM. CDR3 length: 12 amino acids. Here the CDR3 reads CASHSGLETQYF. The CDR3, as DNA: TGTGCCTCTCATTCAGGGTTAGAGACCCAGTACTTC. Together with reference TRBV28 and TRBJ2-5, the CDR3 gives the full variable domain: DVKVTQSSRYLVKRTGEKVFLECVQDMDHENMFWYRQDPGLGLRLIYFSYDVKMKEKGDIPEGYSVSREKKERFSLILESASTNQTSMYLCASHSGLETQYFGPGTRLLVL.

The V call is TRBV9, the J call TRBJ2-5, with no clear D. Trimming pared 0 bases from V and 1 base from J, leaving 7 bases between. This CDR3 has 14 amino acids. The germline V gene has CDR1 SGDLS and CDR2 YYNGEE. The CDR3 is CASSVETFQETQYF. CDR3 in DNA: TGTGCCAGCAGCGTAGAGACTTTCCAAGAGACCCAGTACTTC.

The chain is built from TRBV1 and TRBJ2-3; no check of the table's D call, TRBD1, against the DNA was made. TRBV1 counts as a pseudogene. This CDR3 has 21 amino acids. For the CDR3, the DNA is TGCACCAGCAGCCAAGAAGTTTGGGAAGGGACAGGGTGTCGGGCCACAGATACGCAGTATTTT. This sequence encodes CTSSQEVWEGTGCRATDTQYF.

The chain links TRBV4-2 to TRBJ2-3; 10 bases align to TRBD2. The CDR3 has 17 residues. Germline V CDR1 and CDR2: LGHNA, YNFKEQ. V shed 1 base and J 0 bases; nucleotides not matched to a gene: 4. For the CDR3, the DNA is TGTGCCAGCAGCCAAGTTCTAGCGGGGGAGAGCACAGATACGCAGTATTTT. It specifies CASSQVLAGESTDTQYF.

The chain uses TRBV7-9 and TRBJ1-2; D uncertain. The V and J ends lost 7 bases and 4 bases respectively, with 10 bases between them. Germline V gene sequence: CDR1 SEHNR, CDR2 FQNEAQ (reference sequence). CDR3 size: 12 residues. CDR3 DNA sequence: TGTGCCAGCACCCCTACCCTCTATGGCTACACCTTC. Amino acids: CASTPTLYGYTF. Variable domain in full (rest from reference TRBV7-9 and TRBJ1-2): DTGVSQNPRHKITKRGQNVTFRCDPISEHNRLYWYRQTLGQGPEFLTYFQNEAQLEKSRLLSDRFSAERPKGSFSTLEIQRTEQGDSAMYLCASTPTLYGYTFGSGTRLTVV.

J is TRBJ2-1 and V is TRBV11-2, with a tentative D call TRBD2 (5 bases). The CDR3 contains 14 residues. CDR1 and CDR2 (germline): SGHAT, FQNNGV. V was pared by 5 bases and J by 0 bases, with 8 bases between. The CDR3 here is CASSVRGSYNEQFF. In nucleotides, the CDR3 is TGTGCCAGCAGCGTACGGGGCTCCTACAATGAGCAGTTCTTC. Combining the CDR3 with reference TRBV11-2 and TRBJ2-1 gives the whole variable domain EAGVAQSPRYKIIEKRQSVAFWCNPISGHATLYWYQQILGQGPKLLIQFQNNGVVDDSQLPKDRFSAERLKGVDSTLKIQPAKLEDSAVYLCASSVRGSYNEQFFGPGTRLTVL.

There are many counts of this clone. CDR3 DNA sequence: TGCGCCAGCAGCCAAGAGCCAGCGGGGGGCTCCTACGAGCAGTACTTC. It translates to CASSQEPAGGSYEQYF. The genes are TRBV4-3 and TRBJ2-7; 9 nucleotides match TRBD2. Trimming cost V 0 bases and J 0 bases; bases outside gene matches: 3. CDR3 length: 16 amino acids. Germline V gene lookup returns CDR1 LGHNA and CDR2 YSLEER.

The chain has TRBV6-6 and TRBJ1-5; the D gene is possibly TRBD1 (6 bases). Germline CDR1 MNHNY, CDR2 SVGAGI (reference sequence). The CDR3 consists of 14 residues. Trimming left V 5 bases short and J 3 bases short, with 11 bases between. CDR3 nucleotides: TGTGCCAGCAGTGGACAGAACTCCAATCAGCCCCAGCATTTT. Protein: CASSGQNSNQPQHF.

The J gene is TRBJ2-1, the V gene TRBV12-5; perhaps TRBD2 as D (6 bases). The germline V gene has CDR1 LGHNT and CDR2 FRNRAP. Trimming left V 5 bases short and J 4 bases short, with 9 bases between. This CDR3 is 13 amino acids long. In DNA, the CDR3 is TGTGCTAGTGGTCCTGGGGGGTACAATGAGCAGTTCTTC. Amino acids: CASGPGGYNEQFF.

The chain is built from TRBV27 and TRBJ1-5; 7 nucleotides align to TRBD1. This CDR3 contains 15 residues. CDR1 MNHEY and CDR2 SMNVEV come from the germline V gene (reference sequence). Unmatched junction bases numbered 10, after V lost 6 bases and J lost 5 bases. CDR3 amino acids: CASRDGTAGDQPQHF. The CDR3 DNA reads TGTGCCAGCAGGGACGGGACAGCAGGAGATCAGCCCCAGCATTTT.

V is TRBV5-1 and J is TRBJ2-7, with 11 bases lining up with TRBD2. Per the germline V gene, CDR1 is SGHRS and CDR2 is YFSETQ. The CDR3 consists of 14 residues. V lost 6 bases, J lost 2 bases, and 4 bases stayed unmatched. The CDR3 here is CASKTSGGTYEQYF. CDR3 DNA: TGCGCCAGCAAAACTAGCGGGGGCACCTACGAGCAGTACTTC.